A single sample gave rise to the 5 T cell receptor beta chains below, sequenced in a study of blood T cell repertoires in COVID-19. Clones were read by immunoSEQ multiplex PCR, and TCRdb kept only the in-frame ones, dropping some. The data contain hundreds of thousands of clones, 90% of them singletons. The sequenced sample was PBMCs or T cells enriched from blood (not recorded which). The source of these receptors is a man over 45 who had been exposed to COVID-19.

For the CDR3, the DNA is TGTGCCAGCACCCTGATAACACTTGCGGGACAGGGTCTTTATGGCTACACCTTC. Its translation: CASTLITLAGQGLYGYTF. The gene calls are TRBV28 and TRBJ1-2; 9 nucleotides agree with TRBD1. The CDR3 length is 18 residues. The V and J ends lost 7 bases and 5 bases, in that order; junction bases with no gene match: 20. Germline V gene data show CDR1 as MDHEN and CDR2 as SYDVKM.

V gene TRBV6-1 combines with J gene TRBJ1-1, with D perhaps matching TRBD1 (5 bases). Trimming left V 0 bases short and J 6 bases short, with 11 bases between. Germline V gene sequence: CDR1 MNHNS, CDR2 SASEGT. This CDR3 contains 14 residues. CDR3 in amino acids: CASSEAGGNSEAFF. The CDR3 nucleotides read TGTGCCAGCAGTGAAGCGGGGGGTAATTCTGAAGCTTTCTTT.

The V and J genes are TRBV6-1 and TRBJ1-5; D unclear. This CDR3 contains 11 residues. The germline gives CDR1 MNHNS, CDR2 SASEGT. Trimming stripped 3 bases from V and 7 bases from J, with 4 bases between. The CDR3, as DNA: TGTGCCAGCAGTGATGGCCAGCCCCAGCATTTT. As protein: CASSDGQPQHF.

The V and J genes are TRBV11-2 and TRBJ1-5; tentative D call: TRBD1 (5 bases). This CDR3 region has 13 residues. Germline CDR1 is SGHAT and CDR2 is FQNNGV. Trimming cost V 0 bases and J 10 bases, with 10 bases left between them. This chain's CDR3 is CASSLEGEGPQHF. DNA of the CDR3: TGTGCCAGCAGCTTAGAAGGGGAGGGTCCCCAGCATTTT.

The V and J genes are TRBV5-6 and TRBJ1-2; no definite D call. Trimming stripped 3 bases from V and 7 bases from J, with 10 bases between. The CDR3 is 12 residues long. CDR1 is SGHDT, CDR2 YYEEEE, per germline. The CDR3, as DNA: TGTGCCAGCAGCTCCATGGGCTTTGGCTACACCTTC. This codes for CASSSMGFGYTF.